This T cell receptor (beta chain) was sequenced for a study of PD-1 blockade in mismatch repair-deficient tumors. Study information: Patients had approximately 11 mismatch repair-deficient cancer types and were previously treated and progressing.

Three pembrolizumab responders had their TCRs sequenced. Study-level points and caveats: Tumor-resident clones, often absent from pretreatment blood, expanded after pembrolizumab and then contracted.

Comments on this clone: Antigen specificity is unknown.

The V end lost 1 base, the J end lost 3 bases, and 21 bases lay between the germline ends. Germline CDR1 and CDR2: SGHTA and FQGNSA. The CDR3 runs 18 residues. Generated by immunoSEQ multiplex PCR, the TCRdb table keeps only in-frame clones and is missing some. The repertoire includes roughly 79,000 clones, about four fifths of them detected once, and roughly 5.5% sits in the top ten. The source of this sequence is an adult with mismatch repair-deficient cancer. The gene calls are TRBV7-2 and TRBJ2-5; perhaps D is TRBD1 or TRBD2 (5 bases each). The sample consisted of peripheral blood, taken 44 weeks after starting pembrolizumab. CDR3 residues: CASSLGGKSGGWEETQYF. CDR3 in DNA: TGTGCCAGCAGCTTAGGAGGGAAAAGTGGGGGTTGGGAAGAGACCCAGTACTTC.